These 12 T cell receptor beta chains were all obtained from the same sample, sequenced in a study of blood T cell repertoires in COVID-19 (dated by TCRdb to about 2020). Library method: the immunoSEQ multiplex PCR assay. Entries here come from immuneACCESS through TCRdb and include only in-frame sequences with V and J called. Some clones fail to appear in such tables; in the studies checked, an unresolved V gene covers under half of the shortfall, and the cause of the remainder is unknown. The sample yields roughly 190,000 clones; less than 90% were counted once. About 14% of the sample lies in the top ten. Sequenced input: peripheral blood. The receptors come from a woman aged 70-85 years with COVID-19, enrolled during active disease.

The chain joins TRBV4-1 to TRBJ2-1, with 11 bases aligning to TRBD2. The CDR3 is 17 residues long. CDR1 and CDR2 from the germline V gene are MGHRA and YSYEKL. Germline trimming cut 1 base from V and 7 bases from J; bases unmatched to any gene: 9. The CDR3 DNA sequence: TGCGCCAGCAGCCAAGTTCCTACTAGCGGGAGTAGAAATGAGCAGTTCTTC. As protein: CASSQVPTSGSRNEQFF.

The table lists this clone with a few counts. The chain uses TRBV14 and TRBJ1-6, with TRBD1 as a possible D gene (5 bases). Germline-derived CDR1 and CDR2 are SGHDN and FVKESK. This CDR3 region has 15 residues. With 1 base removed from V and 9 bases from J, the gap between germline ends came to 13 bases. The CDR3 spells CASSQVKQGVSPLHF. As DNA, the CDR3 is TGTGCCAGCAGCCAAGTAAAGCAGGGCGTTTCACCCCTCCACTTT.

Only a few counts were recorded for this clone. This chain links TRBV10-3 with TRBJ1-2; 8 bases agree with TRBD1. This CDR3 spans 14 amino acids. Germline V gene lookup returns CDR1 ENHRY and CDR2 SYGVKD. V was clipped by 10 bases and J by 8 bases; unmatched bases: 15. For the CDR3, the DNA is TGTGCCAGCAACGACAGGGGCGCCCAGGGGGGCTACACCTTC. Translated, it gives CASNDRGAQGGYTF.

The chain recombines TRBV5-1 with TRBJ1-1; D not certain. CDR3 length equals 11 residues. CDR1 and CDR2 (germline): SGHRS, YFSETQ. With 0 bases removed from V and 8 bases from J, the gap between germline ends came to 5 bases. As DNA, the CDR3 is TGCGCCAGCAGCTTGGGCGCCGAAGCTTTCTTT. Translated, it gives CASSLGAEAFF.

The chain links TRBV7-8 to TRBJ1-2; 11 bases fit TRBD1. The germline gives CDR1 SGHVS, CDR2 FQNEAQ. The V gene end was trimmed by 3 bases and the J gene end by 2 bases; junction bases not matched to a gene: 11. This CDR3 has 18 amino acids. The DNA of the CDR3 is TGTGCCAGCAGCTTCCCTTGGACAGGGGGCTTTTCGAACTATGGCTACACCTTC. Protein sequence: CASSFPWTGGFSNYGYTF.

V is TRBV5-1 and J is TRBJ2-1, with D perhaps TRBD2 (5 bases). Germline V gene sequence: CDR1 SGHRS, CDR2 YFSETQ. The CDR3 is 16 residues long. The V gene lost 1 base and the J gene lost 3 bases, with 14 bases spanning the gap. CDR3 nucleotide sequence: TGCGCCAGCAGCTTGACTCTAGCCGGAGGCTACAATGAGCAGTTCTTC. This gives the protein CASSLTLAGGYNEQFF. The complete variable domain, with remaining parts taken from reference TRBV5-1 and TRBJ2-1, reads KAGVTQTPRYLIKTRGQQVTLSCSPISGHRSVSWYQQTPGQGLQFLFEYFSETQRNKGNFPGRFSGRQFSNSRSEMNVSTLELGDSALYLCASSLTLAGGYNEQFFGPGTRLTVL.

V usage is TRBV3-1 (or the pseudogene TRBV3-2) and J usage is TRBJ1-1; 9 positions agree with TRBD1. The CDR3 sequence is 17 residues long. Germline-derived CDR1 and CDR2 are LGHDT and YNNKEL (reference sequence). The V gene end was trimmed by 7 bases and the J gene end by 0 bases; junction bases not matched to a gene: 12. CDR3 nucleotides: TGTGCCAGCAACCGAGGGGGACAGGGCCGGGTGAACACTGAAGCTTTCTTT. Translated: CASNRGGQGRVNTEAFF.

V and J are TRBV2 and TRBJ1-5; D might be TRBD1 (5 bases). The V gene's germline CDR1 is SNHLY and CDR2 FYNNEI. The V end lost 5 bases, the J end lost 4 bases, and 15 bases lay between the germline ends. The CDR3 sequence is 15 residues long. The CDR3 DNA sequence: TGTGCCAGCAGTCCCGCGGGGGAGGGTAATCAGCCCCAGCATTTT. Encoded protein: CASSPAGEGNQPQHF. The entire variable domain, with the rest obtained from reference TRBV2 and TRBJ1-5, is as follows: EPEVTQTPSHQVTQMGQEVILRCVPISNHLYFYWYRQILGQKVEFLVSFYNNEISEKSEIFDDQFSVERPDGSNFTLKIRSTKLEDSAMYFCASSPAGEGNQPQHFGDGTRLSIL.

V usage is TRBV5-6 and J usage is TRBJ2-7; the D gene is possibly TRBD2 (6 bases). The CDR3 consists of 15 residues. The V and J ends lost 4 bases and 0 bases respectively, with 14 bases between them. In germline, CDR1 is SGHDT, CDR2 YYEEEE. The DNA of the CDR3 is TGTGCCAGCAGCCCCCCGGGGGAGAGCTCCTACGAGCAGTACGTC. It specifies CASSPPGESSYEQYV.

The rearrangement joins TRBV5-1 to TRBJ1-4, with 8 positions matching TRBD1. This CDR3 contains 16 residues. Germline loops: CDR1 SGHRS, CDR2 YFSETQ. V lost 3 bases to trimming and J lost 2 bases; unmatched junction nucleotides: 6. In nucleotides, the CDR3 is TGCGCCAGCAGCTCGACCGGACAGGGTACTAATGAAAAACTGTTTTTT. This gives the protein CASSSTGQGTNEKLFF.

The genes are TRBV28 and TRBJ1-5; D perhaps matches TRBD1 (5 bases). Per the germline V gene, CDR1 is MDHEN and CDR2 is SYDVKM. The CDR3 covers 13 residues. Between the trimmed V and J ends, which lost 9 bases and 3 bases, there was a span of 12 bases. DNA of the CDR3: TGTGCCAGTCCCCCAGGGTCCAATCAGCCCCAGCATTTT. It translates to CASPPGSNQPQHF.

CDR3 nucleotide sequence: TGCAGCTCGTCCGGAGGGGAGGGGACAGATACGCAGTATTTT. The encoded protein is CSSSGGEGTDTQYF. V gene TRBV29-1 combines with J gene TRBJ2-3, with TRBD2 identical over 7 bases. Germline V CDR1 and CDR2: SQVTM, ANQGSEA. V gave up 8 bases and J gave up 3 bases; unmatched junction bases: 11. This CDR3 contains 14 residues.